This T cell receptor (beta chain) was retrieved from a study of CD4 T cell repertoires in COVID-19 (dated by TCRdb to about 2021). Background for the entire study: To analyze cross-reactivity, the CFSE-low cells were expanded with IL-2 for approximately 10 days and then labeled again and restimulated with spike proteins from other coronaviruses. Naturally processed CD4+ T cell responses to SARS-CoV-2 spike and nucleoprotein were characterized in COVID-19-recovered individuals, and clonal composition was assessed by TCR Vbeta sequencing. TCR Vbeta repertoire analysis of SARS-CoV-2-reactive T cells was conducted at the subset level in three recovered individuals. Broader findings and caveats from the paper: Consistent with cross-reactivity, between about 6.5 and 27% of SARS-CoV-2 clonotypes also showed up in secondary cultures stimulated with SARS-CoV and/or HKU1 spike. Several of the most expanded SARS-CoV-2-reactive clonotypes were present in two or all three memory subsets, which suggests intraclonal diversification.

The sample's time point, from its label and the paper: sample from a COVID-19-recovered individual after infection. The donors were patients who had recovered from mild-to-severe COVID-19. Memory T cell samples that were not cultured went straight to sequencing right after ex vivo isolation. From peripheral blood mononuclear cells, the researchers isolated CD4+ total memory, central memory, effector memory and circulating T follicular helper cells. To note about this clone: No antigen is known for it. Qualities for individual bases were not recorded, and no much larger clone is one base off.

Trimming costs V 7 bases and J 6 bases, and their ends lie 19 bases apart. The germline V gene (reference sequence) specifies SEHNR as CDR1 and FQNEAQ as CDR2. CDR3 length: 14 amino acids, cysteine to phenylalanine. The only DNA kept is the CDR3, 42 bases in frame from the first base. Library preparation employed the immunoSEQ multiplex PCR assay. The study's processing was this. To quantify how much the repertoires of different subsets overlapped, the Chao-Jaccard similarity index was used along with counts of shared clonotypes. Sourced from immuneACCESS, this table was stored by TCRdb with only in-frame sequences that have V and J called. A share of the clones is absent; for the studies checked, an unresolved V gene accounts for under half, and the remainder has no known explanation. V and J calls and clone size are copied from that table; D and trimming were computed from the DNA. This sample lists approximately 79,000 clones; roughly four fifths were detected once. Roughly 0.58% of the sample lies in the top ten.

This clonotype was sampled from a human donor who had COVID-19. The V and J genes are TRBV7-9 and TRBJ2-7, with no confidently assigned D gene. Sequenced here: CD4+ T cells from peripheral blood, sampled after recovery from COVID-19. The sequenced DNA: TGTGCCAGCACCCTTGGCCCCGAGACTGGCGAGCAGTACTTC. The resulting protein is CASTLGPETGEQYF.